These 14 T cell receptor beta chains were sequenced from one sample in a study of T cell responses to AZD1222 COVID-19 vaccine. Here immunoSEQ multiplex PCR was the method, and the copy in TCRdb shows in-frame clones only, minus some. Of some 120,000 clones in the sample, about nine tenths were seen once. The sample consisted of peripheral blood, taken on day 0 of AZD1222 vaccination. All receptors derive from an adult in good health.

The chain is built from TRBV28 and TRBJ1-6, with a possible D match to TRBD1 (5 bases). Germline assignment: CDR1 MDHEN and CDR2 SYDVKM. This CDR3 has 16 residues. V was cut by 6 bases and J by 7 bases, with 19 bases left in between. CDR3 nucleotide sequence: TGTGCCAGCAGCAGTATCAGGGTGGCGGGGAATTCACCCCTCCACTTT. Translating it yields CASSSIRVAGNSPLHF.

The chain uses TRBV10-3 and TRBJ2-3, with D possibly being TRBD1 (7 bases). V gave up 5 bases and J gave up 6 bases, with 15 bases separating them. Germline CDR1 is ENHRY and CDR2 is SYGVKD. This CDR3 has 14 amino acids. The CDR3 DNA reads TGTGCCATCAGTCAGGGGGGCCTGGGGGATACGCAGTATTTT. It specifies CAISQGGLGDTQYF.

CDR3 coding DNA: TGTGCCTGGAGTGTACCTAGCGGGAGTTCAGATACGCAGTATTTT. It codes for CAWSVPSGSSDTQYF. The chain uses TRBV30 and TRBJ2-3; 10 bases match TRBD2. Germline V gene lookup returns CDR1 GTSNPN and CDR2 SVGIG (reference sequence). Losses at the gene ends were 0 bases for V and 4 bases for J; bases not matched to a gene: 4. CDR3 size: 15 residues.

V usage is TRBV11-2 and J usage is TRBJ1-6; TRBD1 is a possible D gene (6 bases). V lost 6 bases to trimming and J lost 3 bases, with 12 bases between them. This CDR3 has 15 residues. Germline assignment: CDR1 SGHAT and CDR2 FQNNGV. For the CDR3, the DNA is TGTGCCAGCAGGATTGGACAGATCTATAATTCACCCCTCCACTTT. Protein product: CASRIGQIYNSPLHF.

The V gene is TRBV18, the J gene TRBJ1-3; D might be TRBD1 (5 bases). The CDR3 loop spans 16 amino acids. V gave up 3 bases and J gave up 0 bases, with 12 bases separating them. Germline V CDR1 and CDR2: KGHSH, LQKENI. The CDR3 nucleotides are TGTGCCAGCTCACCTACGGGACCGAGCTCTGGAAACACCATATATTTT. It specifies CASSPTGPSSGNTIYF. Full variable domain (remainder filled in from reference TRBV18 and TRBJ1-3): NAGVMQNPRHLVRRRGQEARLRCSPMKGHSHVYWYRQLPEEGLKFMVYLQKENIIDESGMPKERFSAEFPKEGPSILRIQQVVRGDSAAYFCASSPTGPSSGNTIYFGEGSWLTVV.

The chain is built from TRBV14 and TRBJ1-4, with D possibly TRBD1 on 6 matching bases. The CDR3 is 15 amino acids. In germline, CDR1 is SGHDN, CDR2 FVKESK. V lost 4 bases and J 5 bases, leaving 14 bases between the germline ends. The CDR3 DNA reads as TGTGCCAGCAGCCTACGAAGGACAGCAAATGAAAAACTGTTTTTT. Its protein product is CASSLRRTANEKLFF.

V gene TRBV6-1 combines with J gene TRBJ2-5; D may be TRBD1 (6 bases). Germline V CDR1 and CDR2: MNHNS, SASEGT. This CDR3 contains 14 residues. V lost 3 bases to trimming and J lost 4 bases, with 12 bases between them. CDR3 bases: TGTGCCAGCAGTGACAGGGGAAGAGGAGAGACCCAGTACTTC. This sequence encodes CASSDRGRGETQYF.

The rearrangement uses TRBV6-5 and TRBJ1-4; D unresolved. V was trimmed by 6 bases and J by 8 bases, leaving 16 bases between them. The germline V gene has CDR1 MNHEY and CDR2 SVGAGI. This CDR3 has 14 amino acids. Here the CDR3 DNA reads TGTGCCAGCAGCCGGCTAGGGAGTGAGGAAAAACTGTTTTTT. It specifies CASSRLGSEEKLFF.

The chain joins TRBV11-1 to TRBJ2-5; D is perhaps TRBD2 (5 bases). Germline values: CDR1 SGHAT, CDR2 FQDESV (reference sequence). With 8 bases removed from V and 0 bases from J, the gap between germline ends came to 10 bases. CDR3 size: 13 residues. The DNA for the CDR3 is TGTGCCAGCCGGGGTCTGGACCAAGAGACCCAGTACTTC. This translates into CASRGLDQETQYF.

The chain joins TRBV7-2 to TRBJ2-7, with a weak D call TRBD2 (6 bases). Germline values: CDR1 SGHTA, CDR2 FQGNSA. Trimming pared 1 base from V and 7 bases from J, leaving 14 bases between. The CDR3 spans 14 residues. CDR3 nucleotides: TGTGCCAGCAGCTTAGTGCACTCGGAGGGAGAGCAGTACTTC. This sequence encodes CASSLVHSEGEQYF.

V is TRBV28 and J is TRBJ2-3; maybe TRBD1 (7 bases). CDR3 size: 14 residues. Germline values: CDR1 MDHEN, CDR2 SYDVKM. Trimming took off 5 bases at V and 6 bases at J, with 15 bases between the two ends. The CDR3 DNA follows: TGTGCCAGCAGTCAGGGGGGCCGCTCTGATACGCAGTATTTT. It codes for CASSQGGRSDTQYF.

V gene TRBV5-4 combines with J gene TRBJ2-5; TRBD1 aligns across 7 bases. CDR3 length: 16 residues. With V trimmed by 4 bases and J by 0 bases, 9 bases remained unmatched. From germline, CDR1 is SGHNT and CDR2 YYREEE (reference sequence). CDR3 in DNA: TGTGCCAGCAGCGTGACAGGGCAGGGACACCAAGAGACCCAGTACTTC. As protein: CASSVTGQGHQETQYF. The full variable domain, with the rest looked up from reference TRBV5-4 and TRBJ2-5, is ETGVTQSPTHLIKTRGQQVTLRCSSQSGHNTVSWYQQALGQGPQFIFQYYREEENGRGNFPPRFSGLQFPNYSSELNVNALELDDSALYLCASSVTGQGHQETQYFGPGTRLLVL.

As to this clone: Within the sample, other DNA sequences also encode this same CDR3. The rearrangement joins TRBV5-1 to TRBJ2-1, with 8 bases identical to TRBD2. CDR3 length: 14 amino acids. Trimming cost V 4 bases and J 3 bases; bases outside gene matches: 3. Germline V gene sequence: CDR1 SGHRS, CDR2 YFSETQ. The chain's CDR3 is CASSPSGGYNEQFF. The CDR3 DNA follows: TGCGCCAGCAGCCCCAGCGGGGGCTACAATGAGCAGTTCTTC.

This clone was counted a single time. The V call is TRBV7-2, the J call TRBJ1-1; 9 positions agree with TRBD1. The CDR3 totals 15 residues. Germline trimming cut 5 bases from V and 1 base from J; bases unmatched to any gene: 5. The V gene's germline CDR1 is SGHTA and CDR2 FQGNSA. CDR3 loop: CASSLGQGWNTEAFF. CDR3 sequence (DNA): TGTGCCAGCAGCCTAGGACAGGGGTGGAACACTGAAGCTTTCTTT.